This TCR beta chain is from a study of CD8 T cells in ankylosing spondylitis. Whole-study findings and limits: Matched ankylosing spondylitis synovial fluid reportedly contained a significantly enriched population of disease-linked clones. Several highly homologous variants made up a TCR beta motif, and this motif appeared characteristic of ankylosing spondylitis blood.

This clonotype was detected ten times or more. What it recognizes is unknown. Germline lookup yields CDR1 LGHNA and CDR2 YNFKEQ. The CDR3 spans 15 residues. V lost 3 bases, J lost 7 bases, and 16 bases lay in between. One entry per CDR3 protein, called by TCRdb with MiXCR from the 5' RACE reads. The sample yields a few hundred thousand distinct CDR3 sequences, roughly 13% seen once. What was sequenced was blood, either unsorted or a sorted T cell fraction (not recorded which). The sequence derives from a male donor with ankylosing spondylitis. The gene calls are TRBV4-2 and TRBJ2-1, with D possibly being TRBD1 or TRBD2 (5 bases each). The CDR3 region is CASSQLGTYGNEQFF. CDR3 DNA: TGTGCCAGCAGCCAGCTCGGGACGTACGGGAATGAGCAGTTCTTC.